This T cell receptor (beta chain) is from a study of cytomegalovirus exposure and HLA in healthy donors. In the PCR, 60 Vbeta and 13 Jbeta primers were used. Sequencing used immunoSEQ multiplex PCR; TCRdb keeps in-frame clones, though not all of them. The sample has around 53,000 clones; roughly 79% are singletons. Study-wide points: Across all donors, roughly uniform sequencing depth was an assumption of the presence/absence analyses. The classifier reportedly diagnosed cytomegalovirus status with high specificity and sensitivity. A further, later analysis showed that HLA-associated TCR beta chains (compared with equally common others) were more clonally expanded.

This clone was seen a handful of times. Its antigen is undetermined. Germline V lookup: CDR1 SGHTA, CDR2 FQGNSA. CDR3 length equals 14 residues. The V end was cut by 4 bases, the J end by 6 bases, with 15 bases between. This sequence was found in a man aged 45-65 years in good health and CMV-seronegative. The gene calls are TRBV7-2 and TRBJ2-5; a possible D gene is TRBD1 (6 bases). Input material: PBMCs. The CDR3 loop is CASSSDSGRQTQYF. The CDR3 DNA sequence: TGTGCCAGCAGCTCGGACAGTGGTCGTCAGACCCAGTACTTC.